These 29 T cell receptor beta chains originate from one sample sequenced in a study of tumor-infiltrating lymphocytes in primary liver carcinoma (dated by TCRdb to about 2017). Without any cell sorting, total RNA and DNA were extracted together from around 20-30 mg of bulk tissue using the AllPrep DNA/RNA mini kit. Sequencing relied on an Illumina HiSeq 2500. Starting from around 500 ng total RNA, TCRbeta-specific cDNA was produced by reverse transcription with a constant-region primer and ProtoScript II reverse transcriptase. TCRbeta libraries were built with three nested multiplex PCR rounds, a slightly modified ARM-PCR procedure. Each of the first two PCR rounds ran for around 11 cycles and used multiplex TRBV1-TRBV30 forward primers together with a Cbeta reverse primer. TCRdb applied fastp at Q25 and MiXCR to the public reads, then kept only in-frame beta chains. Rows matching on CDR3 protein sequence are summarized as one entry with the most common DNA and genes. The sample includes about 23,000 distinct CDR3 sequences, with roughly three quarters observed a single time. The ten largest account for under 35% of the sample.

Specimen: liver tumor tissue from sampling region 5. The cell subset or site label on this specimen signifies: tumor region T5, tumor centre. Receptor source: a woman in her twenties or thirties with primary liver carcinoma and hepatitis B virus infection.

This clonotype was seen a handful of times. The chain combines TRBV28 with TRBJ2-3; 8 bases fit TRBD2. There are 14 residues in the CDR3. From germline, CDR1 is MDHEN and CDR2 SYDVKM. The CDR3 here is CTNSPRGVTDTQYF. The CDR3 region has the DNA TGTACCAACAGTCCGCGGGGGGTCACAGATACGCAGTATTTT.

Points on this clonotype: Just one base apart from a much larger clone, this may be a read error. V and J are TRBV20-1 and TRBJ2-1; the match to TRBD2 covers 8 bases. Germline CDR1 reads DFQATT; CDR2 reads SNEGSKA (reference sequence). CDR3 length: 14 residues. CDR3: CIAPGTSSYNEQFF. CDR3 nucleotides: TGCATTGCTCCCGGGACTAGCTCCTACAATGAGCAGTTCTTC.

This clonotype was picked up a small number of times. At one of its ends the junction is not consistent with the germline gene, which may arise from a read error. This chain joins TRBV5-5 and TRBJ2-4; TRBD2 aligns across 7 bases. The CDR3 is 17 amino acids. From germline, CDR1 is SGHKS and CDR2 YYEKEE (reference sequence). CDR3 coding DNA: TGTGTCAGCAGCTTAGTAGGAATGAGGGAGGGGTCAGATATTCAGTACTTC. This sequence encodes CVSSLVGMREGSDIQYF.

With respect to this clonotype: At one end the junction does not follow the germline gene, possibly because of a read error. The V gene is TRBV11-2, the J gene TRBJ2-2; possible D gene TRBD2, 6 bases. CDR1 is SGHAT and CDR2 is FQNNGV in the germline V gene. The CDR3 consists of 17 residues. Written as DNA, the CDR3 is TGTGCCAGCAGGTTAGCATTAGGAGGGGCGAACACCGGGGACCTGTTTTTT. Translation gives CASRLALGGANTGDLFF.

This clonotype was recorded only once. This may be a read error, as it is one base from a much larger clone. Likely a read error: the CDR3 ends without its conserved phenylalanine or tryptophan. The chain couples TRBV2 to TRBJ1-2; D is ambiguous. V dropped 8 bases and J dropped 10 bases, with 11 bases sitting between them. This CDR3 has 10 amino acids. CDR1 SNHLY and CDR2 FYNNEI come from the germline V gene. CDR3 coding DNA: TGTGCCAGCCGGCTCGACGCCTACACCCTC. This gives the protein CASRLDAYTL.

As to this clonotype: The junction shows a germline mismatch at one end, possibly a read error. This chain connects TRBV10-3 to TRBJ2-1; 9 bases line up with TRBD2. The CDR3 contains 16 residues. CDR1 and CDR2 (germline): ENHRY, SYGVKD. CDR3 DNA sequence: TGTGCCATTAGTGAGTCGATAGCGGGAGCCTACTATGAGCAGTTCTTC. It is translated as CAISESIAGAYYEQFF.

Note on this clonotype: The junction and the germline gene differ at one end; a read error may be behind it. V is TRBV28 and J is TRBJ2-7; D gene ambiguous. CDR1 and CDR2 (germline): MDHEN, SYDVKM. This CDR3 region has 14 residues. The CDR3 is CASSLGSLLYEQYF. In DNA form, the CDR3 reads TGTGCTAGCAGTTTGGGCTCCTTGCTCTACGAGCAGTACTTC.

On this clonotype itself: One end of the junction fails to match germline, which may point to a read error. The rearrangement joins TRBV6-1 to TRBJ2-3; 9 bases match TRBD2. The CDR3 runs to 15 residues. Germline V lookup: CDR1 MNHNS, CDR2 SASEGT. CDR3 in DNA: TGTGCCAACAGTCACTTAGCGGGAGCCACAGATACGCAATATTTT. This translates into CANSHLAGATDTQYF.

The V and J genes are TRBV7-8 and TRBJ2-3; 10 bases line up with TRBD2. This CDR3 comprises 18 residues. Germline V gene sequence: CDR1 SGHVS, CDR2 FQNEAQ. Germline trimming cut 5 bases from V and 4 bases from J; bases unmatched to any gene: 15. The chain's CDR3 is CASSPPRGSGRASDTQYF. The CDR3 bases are TGTGCCAGCAGCCCCCCGCGGGGGAGCGGGAGGGCCTCAGATACGCAGTATTTT.

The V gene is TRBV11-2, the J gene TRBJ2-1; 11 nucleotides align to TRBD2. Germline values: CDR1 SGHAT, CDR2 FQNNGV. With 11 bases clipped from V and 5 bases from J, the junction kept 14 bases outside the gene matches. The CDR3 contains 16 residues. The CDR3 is CACNTSLAGGDNEQFF. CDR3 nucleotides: TGTGCCTGCAACACCTCTCTAGCGGGAGGAGACAATGAGCAGTTCTTC.

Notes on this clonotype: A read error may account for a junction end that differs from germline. The CDR3 reads CASSLGPSGAENQHQHF. The CDR3, as DNA: TGTGCCAGCAGCTTAGGCCCATCGGGGGCTGAGAATCAGCACCAGCATTTT. V gene TRBV11-2 combines with J gene TRBJ1-5; the D gene is possibly TRBD1 (6 bases). This CDR3 comprises 17 residues. Per germline, CDR1 SGHAT and CDR2 FQNNGV.

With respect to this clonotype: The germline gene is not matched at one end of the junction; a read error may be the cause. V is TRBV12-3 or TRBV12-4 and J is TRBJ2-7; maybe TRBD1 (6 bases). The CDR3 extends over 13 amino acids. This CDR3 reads CASTRQEYYEQCF. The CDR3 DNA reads TGTGCCAGCACCCGACAGGAATACTACGAGCAATGCTTC.

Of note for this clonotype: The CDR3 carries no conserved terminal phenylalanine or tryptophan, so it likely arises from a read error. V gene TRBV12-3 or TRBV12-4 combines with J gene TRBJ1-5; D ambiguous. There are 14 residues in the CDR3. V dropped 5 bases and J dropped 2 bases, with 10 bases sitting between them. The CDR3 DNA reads TGTGCCAGCAGTGCTGACTGGCGCAATCAGCCCCAGCATTCT. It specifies CASSADWRNQPQHS.

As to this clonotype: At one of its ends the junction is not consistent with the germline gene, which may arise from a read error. The CDR3 here is CTSSREVSDQPQHF. CDR3 in DNA: TGTACCAGCAGCAGGGAAGTAAGCGATCAGCCCCAACATTTT. The rearrangement links TRBV6-1 to TRBJ1-5, with D perhaps TRBD1 (5 bases). The germline CDR1 and CDR2 sequences are MNHNS and SASEGT. The CDR3 totals 14 residues.

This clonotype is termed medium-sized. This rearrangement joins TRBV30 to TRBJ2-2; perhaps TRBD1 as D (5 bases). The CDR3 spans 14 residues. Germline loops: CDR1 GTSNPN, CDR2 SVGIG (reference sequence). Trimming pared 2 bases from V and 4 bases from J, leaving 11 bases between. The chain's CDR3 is CAWSTGLGTGELFF. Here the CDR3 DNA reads TGTGCCTGGAGTACAGGATTAGGCACCGGGGAGCTGTTTTTT. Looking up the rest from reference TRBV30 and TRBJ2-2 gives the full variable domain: SQTIHQWPATLVQPVGSPLSLECTVEGTSNPNLYWYRQAAGRGLQLLFYSVGIGQISSEVPQNLSASRPQDRQFILSSKKLLLSDSGFYLCAWSTGLGTGELFFGEGSRLTVL.

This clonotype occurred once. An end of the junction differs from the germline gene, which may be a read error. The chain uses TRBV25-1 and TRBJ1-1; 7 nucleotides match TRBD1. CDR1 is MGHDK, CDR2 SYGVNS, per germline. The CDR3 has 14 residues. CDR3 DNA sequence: TGTGTCAGCAGTGCTCAGCTGACAGGGCCGTTGGCTTTTTTT. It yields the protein CVSSAQLTGPLAFF.

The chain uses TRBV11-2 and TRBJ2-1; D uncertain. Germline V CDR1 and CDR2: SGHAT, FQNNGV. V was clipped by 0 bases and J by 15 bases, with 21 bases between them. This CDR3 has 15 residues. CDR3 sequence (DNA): TGTGCCAGCAGCTTAGAGGGAAGTACCTACAACGGGCGGTTCTTC. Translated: CASSLEGSTYNGRFF.

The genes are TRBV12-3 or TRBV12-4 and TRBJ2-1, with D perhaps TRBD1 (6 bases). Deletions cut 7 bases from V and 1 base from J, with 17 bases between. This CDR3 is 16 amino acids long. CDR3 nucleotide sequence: TGTGCCAGCAAACTTGGGGGCGACATTTCCTACAATGAGCAGTTCTTC. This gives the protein CASKLGGDISYNEQFF.

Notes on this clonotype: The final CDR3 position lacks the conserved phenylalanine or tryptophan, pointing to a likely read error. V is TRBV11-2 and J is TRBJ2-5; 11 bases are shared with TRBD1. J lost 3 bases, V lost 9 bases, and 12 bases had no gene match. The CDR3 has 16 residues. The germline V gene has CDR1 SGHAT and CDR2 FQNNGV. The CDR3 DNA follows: TGTGCCAGGAGCACAAGGACAGGGGGCGCGAAAGAGACCCAGTACTCC. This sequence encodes CARSTRTGGAKETQYS.

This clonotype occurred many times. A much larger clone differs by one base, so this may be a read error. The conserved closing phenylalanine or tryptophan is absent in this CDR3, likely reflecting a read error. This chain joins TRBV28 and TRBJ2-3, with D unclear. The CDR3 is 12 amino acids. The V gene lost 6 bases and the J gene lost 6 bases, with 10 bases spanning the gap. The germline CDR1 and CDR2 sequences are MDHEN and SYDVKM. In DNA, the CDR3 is TGTGCCAGCAGGGACCTAGTGGATACGCAGTATTTA. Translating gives CASRDLVDTQYL.

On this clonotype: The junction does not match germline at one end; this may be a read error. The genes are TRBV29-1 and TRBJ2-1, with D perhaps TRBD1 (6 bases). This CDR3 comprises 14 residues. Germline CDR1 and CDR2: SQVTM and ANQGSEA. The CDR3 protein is CRTATGVSSNEQFF. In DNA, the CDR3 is TGTAGGACCGCGACAGGAGTAAGTTCCAATGAGCAGTTCTTC.

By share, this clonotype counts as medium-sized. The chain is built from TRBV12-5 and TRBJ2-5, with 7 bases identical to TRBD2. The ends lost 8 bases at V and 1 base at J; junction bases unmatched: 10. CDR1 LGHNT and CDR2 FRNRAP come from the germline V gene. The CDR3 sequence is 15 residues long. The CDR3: CASPPLSSGQETQYF. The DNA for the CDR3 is TGTGCTAGTCCGCCTCTCTCTAGCGGCCAAGAGACCCAGTACTTC. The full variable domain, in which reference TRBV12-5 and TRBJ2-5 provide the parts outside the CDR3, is DARVTQTPRHKVTEMGQEVTMRCQPILGHNTVFWYRQTMMQGLELLAYFRNRAPLDDSGMPKDRFSAEMPDATLATLKIQPSEPRDSAVYFCASPPLSSGQETQYFGPGTRLLVL.

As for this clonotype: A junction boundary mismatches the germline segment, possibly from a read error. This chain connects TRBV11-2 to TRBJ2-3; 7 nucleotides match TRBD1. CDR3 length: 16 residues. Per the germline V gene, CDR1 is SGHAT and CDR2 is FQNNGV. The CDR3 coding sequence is TGTGCCAGTAGCCTGACGCGACAGGGAAGGGGAGATAGGCAGTATTTT. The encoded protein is CASSLTRQGRGDRQYF.

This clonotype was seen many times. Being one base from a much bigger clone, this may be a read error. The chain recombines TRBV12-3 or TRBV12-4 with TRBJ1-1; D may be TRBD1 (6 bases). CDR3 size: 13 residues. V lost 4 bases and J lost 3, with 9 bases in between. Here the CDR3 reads CASSSAGDTEAFF. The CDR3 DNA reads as TGTGCCAGCAGTTCCGCAGGGGACACTGAAGCTTTCTTT.

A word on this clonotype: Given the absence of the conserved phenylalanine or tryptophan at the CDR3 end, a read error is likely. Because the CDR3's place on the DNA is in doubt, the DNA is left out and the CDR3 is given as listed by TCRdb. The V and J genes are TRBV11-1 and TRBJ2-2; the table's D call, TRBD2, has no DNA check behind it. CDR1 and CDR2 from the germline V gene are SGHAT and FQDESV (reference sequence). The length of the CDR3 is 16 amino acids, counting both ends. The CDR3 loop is CASSSVMAGVSGELLL.

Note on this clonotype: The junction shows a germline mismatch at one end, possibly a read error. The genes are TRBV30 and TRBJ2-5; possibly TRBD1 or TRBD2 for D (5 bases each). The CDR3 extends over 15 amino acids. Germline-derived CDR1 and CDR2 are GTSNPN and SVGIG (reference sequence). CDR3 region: CVWKVLGAALGTQYF. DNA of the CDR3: TGTGTCTGGAAGGTATTGGGCGCGGCCCTAGGGACCCAGTATTTC.

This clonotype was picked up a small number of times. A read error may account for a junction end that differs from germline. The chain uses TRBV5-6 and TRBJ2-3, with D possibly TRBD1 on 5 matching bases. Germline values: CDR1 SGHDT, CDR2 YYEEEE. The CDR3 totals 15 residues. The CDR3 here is CANSLARASTDTQYF. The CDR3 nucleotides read TGTGCCAACAGCTTGGCCAGGGCAAGCACAGATACACAGTATTTT.

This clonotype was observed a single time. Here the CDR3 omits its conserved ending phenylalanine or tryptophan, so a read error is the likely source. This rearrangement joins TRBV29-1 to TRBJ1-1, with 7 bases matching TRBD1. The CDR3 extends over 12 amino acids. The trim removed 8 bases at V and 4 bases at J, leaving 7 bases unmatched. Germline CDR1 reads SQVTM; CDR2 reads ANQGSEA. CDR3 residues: CSLKTGSTEAFI. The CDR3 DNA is TGCAGCCTCAAGACAGGGAGCACTGAAGCTTTCATT.

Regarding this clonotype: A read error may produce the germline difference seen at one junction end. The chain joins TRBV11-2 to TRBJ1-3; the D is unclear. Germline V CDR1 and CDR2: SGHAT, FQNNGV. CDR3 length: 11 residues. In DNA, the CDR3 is TGTGCCATCAGTTTGGGAAACACCATATATTTC. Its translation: CAISLGNTIYF.